Listed below are T cell receptor beta chains from one sample, sequenced in a study of PD-L1 blockade in urothelial cancer. Clones were sequenced by immunoSEQ multiplex PCR, and TCRdb holds only the in-frame ones, with some missing. Of around 100,000 clones listed, approximately 85% are singletons. The sample in question was PBMCs, obtained around atezolizumab (anti-PD-L1) treatment. The receptors stem from a man in his fifties with urothelial cancer. Each CDR3 is given with its conserved first and last residue. A D gene is named only where the DNA matches it firmly. Rows give clone size only sometimes, using once, few, many, or a class for an expanded clone.

clone size,V gene,J gene,D gene,CDR3 protein,CDR3 DNA
-,TRBV4-2,TRBJ2-6,-,CASSQVHGGSGANVLTF,TGTGCCAGCAGCCAAGTTCATGGGGGGTCTGGGGCCAACGTCCTGACTTTC
-,TRBV7-9,TRBJ2-5,TRBD1,CASSLALGQGGETQYF,TGTGCCAGCAGCTTAGCGTTAGGACAGGGCGGAGAGACCCAGTACTTC
once,TRBV19,TRBJ2-7,TRBD2,CASSRVGPGTSGSYEQYF,TGTGCCAGTAGTAGGGTCGGCCCAGGGACTAGCGGGAGTTACGAGCAGTACTTC
-,TRBV5-1,TRBJ2-4,TRBD2,CASSLTASGFLAKNIQYF,TGCGCCAGCAGCTTGACGGCTAGCGGGTTCCTAGCCAAAAACATTCAGTACTTC
-,TRBV28,TRBJ1-5,TRBD1,CASRDSNSDRGYDQPQHF,TGTGCCAGCAGGGACTCGAACTCGGACAGGGGATATGATCAGCCCCAGCATTTT
-,TRBV7-9,TRBJ1-1,TRBD1,CASSLKQGADTEAFF,TGTGCCAGCAGCCTAAAACAGGGGGCGGACACTGAAGCTTTCTTT
-,TRBV2,TRBJ2-7,-,CASSSTGHYEQYF,TGTGCCAGCAGTTCGACAGGCCACTACGAGCAGTACTTC
-,TRBV4-2,TRBJ2-1,-,CASSQDLELQQFF,TGTGCCAGCAGCCAAGATCTAGAGCTTCAGCAGTTCTTC
-,TRBV27,TRBJ1-1,-,CASSPGGGNTEAFF,TGTGCCAGCAGTCCGGGGGGAGGGAACACTGAAGCTTTCTTT
-,TRBV2,TRBJ2-1,-,CASRGTPLRSYNEQFF,TGTGCCAGCAGGGGGACACCCCTACGTTCCTACAATGAGCAGTTCTTC
-,TRBV19,TRBJ2-1,TRBD2,CASSMPGLAESNEQFF,TGTGCCAGTAGTATGCCCGGGCTAGCGGAGAGTAATGAGCAGTTCTTC
-,TRBV5-1,TRBJ2-1,-,CASSLGKYRGGRGYNEQFF,TGCGCCAGCAGCTTGGGGAAATACAGGGGGGGCAGGGGCTACAATGAGCAGTTCTTC
few,TRBV10-1,TRBJ1-5,-,CASSRGHNQPQHF,TGCGCCAGCTCCCGAGGACACAATCAGCCCCAGCATTTT
few,TRBV6-5,TRBJ1-6,-,CASSRLAHGSPLHF,TGTGCCAGCAGTCGCCTGGCCCATGGTTCACCCCTCCACTTT
-,TRBV28,TRBJ2-7,-,CASSTYYEQYF,TGTGCCAGCAGTACTTACTACGAGCAGTACTTC
-,TRBV9,TRBJ2-7,-,CASSVVGGNEQYF,TGTGCCAGCAGCGTAGTAGGCGGAAACGAGCAGTACTTC
-,TRBV6-5,TRBJ2-7,TRBD1,CASSFDRGHEQYF,TGTGCCAGCAGTTTCGACAGGGGGCACGAGCAGTACTTC
once,TRBV9,TRBJ1-1,TRBD1,CASSSLDRPTSSEAFF,TGTGCCAGCAGCTCCCTGGACAGGCCTACTTCGTCGGAAGCTTTCTTT
-,TRBV28,TRBJ2-1,-,CASSLRSSYNEQFF,TGTGCCAGCAGTTTAAGGAGCTCCTACAATGAGCAGTTCTTC
-,TRBV19,TRBJ2-1,TRBD1,CASSIGQAINEQFF,TGTGCCAGTAGTATCGGACAGGCGATCAATGAGCAGTTCTTC
few,TRBV12-2,TRBJ1-5,-,CASRLTRQPQHF,TGTGCAAGTCGCTTGACTCGTCAGCCCCAGCATTTT
-,TRBV11-1,TRBJ2-2,-,CASSLEGANTGELFF,TGTGCCAGCAGCTTAGAGGGGGCGAACACCGGGGAGCTGTTTTTT
-,TRBV27,TRBJ2-2,TRBD2,CASSSGTSVTGELFF,TGTGCCAGCAGCTCCGGGACTAGCGTCACCGGGGAGCTGTTTTTT
-,TRBV19,TRBJ1-6,-,CASSIPGRNSPLHF,TGTGCCAGTAGTATACCTGGGCGTAATTCACCCCTCCACTTT
-,TRBV5-1,TRBJ2-3,-,CASSLPWAGNTDTQYF,TGCGCCAGCAGCTTGCCCTGGGCGGGCAACACAGATACGCAGTATTTT
-,TRBV30,TRBJ1-1,-,CAFTVGGTEAFF,TGTGCCTTCACCGTAGGGGGCACTGAAGCTTTCTTT
-,TRBV28,TRBJ2-7,TRBD2,CASSYSGTSGSEQYF,TGTGCCAGCAGTTACTCCGGGACTAGTGGTTCCGAGCAGTACTTC
-,TRBV11-2,TRBJ2-2,-,CASSQRRQGTGELFF,TGTGCCAGCAGCCAGCGCCGGCAGGGGACCGGGGAGCTGTTTTTT
-,TRBV15,TRBJ2-5,-,CATSRDRGYPRPETQYF,TGTGCCACCAGCAGAGATCGAGGCTACCCCCGGCCGGAGACCCAGTACTTC
-,TRBV4-2,TRBJ2-1,-,CASSQDHSPQGVEQFF,TGTGCCAGCAGCCAAGATCACTCCCCACAGGGAGTTGAGCAGTTCTTC
-,TRBV2,TRBJ2-7,TRBD1,CASSEGGQGQEQYF,TGTGCCAGCAGTGAAGGGGGACAGGGTCAGGAGCAGTACTTC
once,TRBV5-4,TRBJ2-5,TRBD2,CASSPGGHLQETQYF,TGTGCCAGCAGCCCGGGGGGTCATTTACAAGAGACCCAGTACTTC